The 10 T cell receptor beta chains given below trace back to one sample, sequenced in a study of early T cells in non-severe SARS-CoV-2 infection. TCRdb recomputed calls from the 5' RACE reads with MiXCR, one row per CDR3 protein. Of tens of thousands of distinct CDR3 sequences in the sample, about 11% were seen once. Sample: whole blood. These receptors were taken from an adult who was a healthcare worker with PCR-confirmed SARS-CoV-2 infection or an uninfected control (not recorded which).

This clonotype came up a few times. The J gene is TRBJ2-7, the V gene TRBV4-2, with D uncertain. The CDR3 sequence is 13 residues long. CDR1 and CDR2 (germline): LGHNA, YNFKEQ. V dropped 4 bases and J dropped 6 bases, with 13 bases sitting between them. Here the CDR3 DNA reads TGTGCCAGCAGCCGCAGGTCAGTAAGCGAGCAGTACTTC. Protein: CASSRRSVSEQYF.

In its sample, this clonotype was seen many times. V usage is TRBV15 and J usage is TRBJ2-2; 9 nucleotides match TRBD2. Germline CDR1 reads LNHNV; CDR2 reads YYDKDF (reference sequence). This CDR3 comprises 16 residues. V shed 5 bases and J 7 bases; nucleotides not matched to a gene: 11. The CDR3 coding sequence is TGTGCCACCAGCGGACTTGGCGGGAGGGCAAGCGGGGAGCTGTTTTTT. Translation: CATSGLGGRASGELFF.

The chain carries TRBV18 and TRBJ2-1; 11 nucleotides align to TRBD2. V was clipped by 4 bases and J by 0 bases; unmatched bases: 11. The CDR3 runs to 19 residues. Germline CDR1 reads KGHSH; CDR2 reads LQKENI. CDR3 region: CASSRGLAATWGSYNEQFF. CDR3 DNA: TGTGCCAGCTCACGGGGACTAGCGGCGACCTGGGGCTCCTACAATGAGCAGTTCTTC.

The J gene is TRBJ2-7, the V gene TRBV15, with D unresolved. The CDR3 sequence is 13 residues long. Germline V gene lookup returns CDR1 LNHNV and CDR2 YYDKDF (reference sequence). V shed 1 base and J shed 2 bases, with 6 bases lying between them. The DNA for the CDR3 is TGTGCCACCAGCAGAGGACGGACCTACGAGCAGTACTTC. Its translation: CATSRGRTYEQYF.

This clonotype was counted many times. The CDR3 protein is CASSFAGYEQYF. Written as DNA, the CDR3 is TGTGCCAGCAGCTTCGCAGGGTACGAGCAGTACTTC. The chain is built from TRBV28 and TRBJ2-7; D possibly corresponds to TRBD1 (5 bases). The V gene's germline CDR1 is MDHEN and CDR2 SYDVKM. Trimming took off 6 bases at V and 4 bases at J, with 10 bases between the two ends. The CDR3 runs to 12 residues.

The rearrangement links TRBV7-9 to TRBJ2-1; a possible D gene is TRBD2 (5 bases). The CDR3 runs 16 residues. Germline-derived CDR1 and CDR2 are SEHNR and FQNEAQ (reference sequence). V was clipped by 5 bases and J by 0 bases, with 14 bases between them. This chain's CDR3 is CASSPRLGSSYNEQFF. In DNA form, the CDR3 reads TGTGCCAGCAGCCCGCGGCTGGGGAGCTCCTACAATGAGCAGTTCTTC.

The chain recombines TRBV27 with TRBJ1-6; TRBD1 might be the D (5 bases). CDR1 and CDR2 (germline): MNHEY, SMNVEV (reference sequence). The CDR3 sequence is 15 residues long. Trimming took 6 bases from V and 7 from J, leaving 16 bases between them. The CDR3 is CASSFVTGSNSPLHF. CDR3 DNA sequence: TGTGCCAGCAGCTTTGTTACAGGATCCAATTCACCCCTCCACTTT.

V is TRBV4-3 and J is TRBJ2-1; D is undetermined. This CDR3 spans 14 amino acids. V gave up 0 bases and J gave up 9 bases, with 12 bases separating them. The germline gives CDR1 LGHNA, CDR2 YSLEER. The CDR3 coding sequence is TGCGCCAGCAGCCAAGACGGCTCGACGGGTGAGCAGTTCTTC. It codes for CASSQDGSTGEQFF.

This chain uses TRBV28 with TRBJ2-2; D is undetermined. V was pared by 5 bases and J by 6 bases, with 10 bases between. The CDR3 is made up of 13 amino acids. The germline V gene encodes CDR1 MDHEN and CDR2 SYDVKM. CDR3 residues: CASSLPTPGELFF. The CDR3 DNA follows: TGTGCCAGCAGTCTACCAACACCCGGGGAGCTGTTTTTT.

The chain is built from TRBV11-2 and TRBJ2-7, with D maybe TRBD2 (7 bases). The germline gives CDR1 SGHAT, CDR2 FQNNGV. The V and J ends lost 3 bases and 4 bases respectively, with 25 bases between them. CDR3 length: 18 residues. The CDR3 nucleotides are TGTGCCAGCAGCTTCCCAAGGGGGAGGGCGGGAGTTAATTACGAGCAGTACTTC. This sequence encodes CASSFPRGRAGVNYEQYF. Variable domain in full (rest from reference TRBV11-2 and TRBJ2-7): EAGVAQSPRYKIIEKRQSVAFWCNPISGHATLYWYQQILGQGPKLLIQFQNNGVVDDSQLPKDRFSAERLKGVDSTLKIQPAKLEDSAVYLCASSFPRGRAGVNYEQYFGPGTRLTVT.